A selection of T cell receptor beta chains follows, all from one sample in a study of cytomegalovirus exposure and HLA in healthy donors. The table came from immunoSEQ multiplex PCR; TCRdb's copy has only in-frame clones and leaves some out. Here the sample spans approximately 60,000 clones, about four fifths being singletons. The specimen was PBMCs. The source is a middle-aged man in good health and CMV-seronegative. The CDR3 runs from the conserved cysteine through the conserved F or W. A D gene is named only where the DNA matches it firmly. Not every row has a clone size; where given, it reads once, few, many or a size class.

clone size	D gene	V gene	J gene	CDR3 protein	CDR3 DNA
NA	NA	TRBV19	TRBJ2-3	CASSIPGTDTQYF	TGTGCCAGTAGTATTCCCGGCACAGATACGCAGTATTTT
NA	TRBD1	TRBV5-6	TRBJ2-7	CASSTILPGQFYEQYF	TGTGCCAGCAGCACTATACTCCCGGGACAGTTCTACGAGCAGTACTTC
NA	TRBD2	TRBV27	TRBJ2-2	CASREPRTSGGFGELFF	TGTGCCAGCAGAGAACCCCGGACTAGCGGGGGTTTCGGGGAGCTGTTTTTT
NA	TRBD1	TRBV29-1	TRBJ1-1	CSVDRGTEAFF	TGCAGCGTTGACAGGGGGACTGAAGCTTTCTTT
NA	TRBD2	TRBV27	TRBJ2-5	CASSLRTSGGAVKTQYF	TGTGCCAGCAGTTTAAGGACTAGCGGGGGGGCCGTAAAGACCCAGTACTTC
NA	NA	TRBV6-5	TRBJ1-1	CASSYSRRELNTEAFF	TGTGCCAGCAGTTATTCTCGAAGGGAGTTGAACACTGAAGCTTTCTTT
NA	TRBD2	TRBV7-3	TRBJ2-1	CASSLTQRGNAQFF	TGTGCCAGCAGCTTAACCCAGCGGGGGAATGCGCAGTTCTTC
NA	TRBD1	TRBV30	TRBJ1-1	CAWDRAGRATEAFF	TGTGCCTGGGACAGGGCCGGGCGCGCCACTGAAGCTTTCTTT
NA	TRBD1	TRBV30	TRBJ1-2	CAWRARQGLANYGYTF	TGTGCCTGGAGGGCCAGACAGGGATTAGCTAACTATGGCTACACCTTC
once	TRBD2	TRBV9	TRBJ2-1	CASSGLAFYNEQFF	TGTGCCAGCAGCGGACTAGCGTTCTACAATGAGCAGTTCTTC
NA	NA	TRBV30	TRBJ2-7	CASVGAGEQYF	TGTGCCTCGGTGGGGGCAGGGGAGCAGTACTTC
NA	TRBD1	TRBV19	TRBJ2-7	CASSTDGQGNAEQYF	TGTGCCAGTAGTACGGACGGACAGGGGAACGCCGAGCAGTACTTC
once	NA	TRBV7-9	TRBJ2-3	CASSPALDTQYF	TGTGCCAGCAGCCCTGCGCTAGATACGCAGTATTTT
NA	TRBD1	TRBV4-2	TRBJ1-2	CASSQEGQGTSYTF	TGTGCCAGCAGCCAGGAAGGACAGGGGACTAGCTACACCTTC
NA	NA	TRBV18	TRBJ1-1	CASSLGSVAEAFF	TGTGCCAGCTCACTTGGAAGCGTGGCTGAAGCTTTCTTT
NA	NA	TRBV7-8	TRBJ1-1	CASRQNTEAFF	TGTGCCAGCAGACAGAACACTGAAGCTTTCTTT
NA	TRBD2	TRBV28	TRBJ2-3	CASRPGGSTDTQYF	TGTGCCAGCAGACCGGGGGGGAGCACAGATACGCAGTATTTT
NA	NA	TRBV6-5	TRBJ1-6	CASSYSGSGFNSPLHF	TGTGCCAGCAGTTACTCGGGTTCGGGGTTCAATTCACCCCTCCACTTT
few	NA	TRBV7-9	TRBJ2-1	CASTPGGLGEQFF	TGTGCCAGCACCCCCGGGGGATTGGGTGAGCAGTTCTTC
NA	TRBD1	TRBV29-1	TRBJ2-3	CSVVGTGFTDTQYF	TGCAGCGTTGTAGGGACAGGGTTCACAGATACGCAGTATTTT
NA	NA	TRBV27	TRBJ2-5	CASSRLGMRGGETQYF	TGTGCCAGCAGTCGATTGGGCATGAGGGGGGGAGAGACCCAGTACTTC
NA	NA	TRBV2	TRBJ1-1	CASSEHSEAFF	TGTGCCAGCAGTGAGCACAGCGAAGCTTTCTTT
NA	TRBD1	TRBV6-5	TRBJ1-2	CASRSDRGSYGYTF	TGTGCCAGCAGAAGTGACAGGGGCTCCTATGGCTACACCTTC
NA	NA	TRBV30	TRBJ1-1	CAWSVATGWRNTEAFF	TGTGCCTGGAGTGTAGCTACAGGGTGGAGGAACACTGAAGCTTTCTTT
NA	NA	TRBV6-6	TRBJ2-7	CASRSPGGVGYEQYF	TGTGCCAGCAGATCCCCTGGAGGGGTCGGCTACGAGCAGTACTTC
NA	NA	TRBV28	TRBJ2-3	CASNSWGGANTDTQYF	TGTGCCAGCAACTCTTGGGGCGGGGCAAACACAGATACGCAGTATTTT
NA	NA	TRBV6-5	TRBJ2-2	CASSLRANTGELFF	TGTGCCAGCAGTCTACGTGCGAACACCGGGGAGCTGTTTTTT
once	NA	TRBV19	TRBJ2-7	CASSATGAFLYEQYF	TGTGCCAGTAGTGCGACAGGAGCGTTTCTCTACGAGCAGTACTTC
NA	NA	TRBV5-8	TRBJ2-3	CASSLAGETDTQYF	TGTGCCAGCAGCTTGGCGGGGGAAACAGATACGCAGTATTTT